Shown below are 7 T cell receptor beta chains from a single sample sequenced in a study of technical replicates of blood from a few donors. Sequenced by immunoSEQ multiplex PCR; TCRdb stores in-frame clones only, minus some. The sample gives 60,000 to 75,000 clones, 95% to 98% of which show up once; more than 0.25% is in the top ten. Sequencing was performed on T cells isolated from PBMCs. These receptors originate from a human donor in good health.

V gene TRBV6-1 combines with J gene TRBJ2-7, with 7 bases matching TRBD1. V shed 5 bases, J shed 0 bases, and the junction held 7 bases outside the gene matches. CDR3 length: 15 amino acids. CDR1 and CDR2 from the germline V gene are MNHNS and SASEGT. CDR3 nucleotide sequence: TGTGCCAGCAGTCTCGTGACAGGGAGCTCCTACGAGCAGTACTTC. It translates to CASSLVTGSSYEQYF.

V gene TRBV9 combines with J gene TRBJ2-1; TRBD2 matches at 9 bases. V gave up 0 bases and J gave up 4 bases; unmatched junction bases: 5. From germline, CDR1 is SGDLS and CDR2 YYNGEE. This CDR3 contains 16 residues. The CDR3 loop reads CASSVVASGAYNEQFF. The CDR3 DNA reads as TGTGCCAGCAGCGTAGTGGCTAGCGGGGCTTACAATGAGCAGTTCTTC. Full variable domain (missing parts from reference TRBV9 and TRBJ2-1): DSGVTQTPKHLITATGQRVTLRCSPRSGDLSVYWYQQSLDQGLQFLIQYYNGEERAKGNILERFSAQQFPDLHSELNLSSLELGDSALYFCASSVVASGAYNEQFFGPGTRLTVL.

This clone has just one count. The CDR3 is CASSQSGLADFYEQYF. The CDR3 DNA is TGCGCCAGCAGCCAAAGCGGGCTAGCGGATTTCTACGAGCAGTACTTC. V usage is TRBV4-1 and J usage is TRBJ2-7, with 7 bases matching TRBD2. The V gene's germline CDR1 is MGHRA and CDR2 YSYEKL. V shed 2 bases, J shed 3 bases, and the junction held 10 bases outside the gene matches. The CDR3 has 16 residues.

The CDR3 reads CASSRGDTGELFF. In DNA form, the CDR3 reads TGCGCCAGCAGTCGGGGGGACACCGGGGAGCTGTTTTTT. The rearrangement joins TRBV5-1 to TRBJ2-2; TRBD2 aligns across 7 bases. With 5 bases clipped from V and 3 bases from J, the junction kept 1 base outside the gene matches. The CDR3 is 13 residues long. Germline V gene sequence: CDR1 SGHRS, CDR2 YFSETQ.

This chain connects TRBV2 to TRBJ1-1; 7 bases map to TRBD1. Germline CDR1 reads SNHLY; CDR2 reads FYNNEI. The J segment lost 3 bases and the V segment lost 6 bases, leaving 1 base of the junction unmatched. CDR3 size: 12 residues. This CDR3 is CASRQGYTEAFF. The CDR3 DNA reads TGTGCCAGCAGACAGGGGTACACTGAAGCTTTCTTT.

J is TRBJ1-1 and V is TRBV28, with 7 bases lining up with TRBD1. The ends lost 4 bases at V and 0 bases at J; junction bases unmatched: 5. Per the germline V gene, CDR1 is MDHEN and CDR2 is SYDVKM. The CDR3 spans 15 residues. CDR3 nucleotide sequence: TGTGCCAGCAGTTCGGGGACAGTAATGAACACTGAAGCTTTCTTT. It is translated as CASSSGTVMNTEAFF.

This clone was seen just once. The chain employs TRBV4-2 and TRBJ2-7, with D possibly TRBD1 on 6 matching bases. CDR1 and CDR2 (germline): LGHNA, YNFKEQ. The CDR3 spans 13 residues. Trimming took off 2 bases at V and 6 bases at J, with 11 bases between the two ends. CDR3 amino acids: CASSQTGTSEQYF. CDR3 nucleotide sequence: TGTGCCAGCAGCCAAACAGGGACAAGCGAGCAGTACTTC.